Listed below are T cell receptor beta chains from one sample, sequenced in a study of control samples from healthy donors and cancer patients. The method was immunoSEQ multiplex PCR; TCRdb's version includes in-frame clones alone and lacks a portion of them. The table includes about 60,000 clones, around 85% detected once. Sequencing was performed on blood. The receptors derive from a man aged 35 to 55 in good health. Each CDR3 is given with its conserved first and last residue. The order of the fields is CDR3 protein, V gene, CDR3 length.

CASSSRTDGKAFF TRBV7-9 13
CASSQDGAPARRYTEAFF TRBV4-3 18
CAEDTSGRPDTQYF TRBV21-1 14
CASSAARIDQPQHF TRBV2 14
CATSDRRGNYGYTF TRBV24-1 14
CASSYSTGSNQPQHF TRBV6-6 15
CASSILGDYNEQFF TRBV19 14
CASSTQGGPNTGELFF TRBV7-2 16
CASSYSAGEQYF TRBV6-2/TRBV6-3 12
CAWSVLMSSGNTIYF TRBV30 15
CSAPPSSGGYNEQFF TRBV29-1 15
CASSRQPGQGNEQYF TRBV3-1/TRBV3-2 15
CASSDREGSPLHF TRBV9 13
CAISGQGYGYTF TRBV10-3 12
CASSLGPGGYDEQYF TRBV5-1 15
CASSLVGTGGADTQYF TRBV5-1 16
CASSTTGGIGYGYTF TRBV5-1 15
CSVGQGGGSYEQYF TRBV29-1 14
CASSQGGNQPQHF TRBV3-1/TRBV3-2 13
CASSMGGLRQETQYF TRBV19 15
CASSVGTVGKNTEAFF TRBV6-1 16
CASSLVRTSGYNEQFF TRBV4-3 16
CASSITGQSSYNEQFF TRBV19 16
CAWSVTGSEQYF TRBV30 12
CASSQDLGDLGLSGANVLTF TRBV3-1/TRBV3-2 20
CASSRTGSEYEQYF TRBV5-1 14
CASSQEDSSANEQYF TRBV4-2 15
CASKGAGAREKLFF TRBV28 14
CASSPRTQRNTDTQYF TRBV19 16
CASSLAGGSYGYTF TRBV11-2 14
CASSLGAGRTEAFF TRBV7-3 14
CASSDPGQRADTQYF TRBV18 15
CASMNGGGYGYTF TRBV28 13
CASSLAVTQETQYF TRBV5-1 14